The 17 T cell receptor beta chains below were found in one sample sequenced in a study of tumour-infiltrating T cells in Burkitt lymphoma. Data came from immunoSEQ multiplex PCR; TCRdb stores just in-frame clones and leaves some out. The sample records about 4,800 clones, approximately 13% being singletons. The sequenced sample was tumor tissue. The receptors derive from a human donor with Burkitt lymphoma.

The chain couples TRBV2 to TRBJ2-7, with no clear D. Trimming removed 5 bases from V and 4 bases from J, with 6 bases in between. The CDR3 contains 11 residues. The germline V gene encodes CDR1 SNHLY and CDR2 FYNNEI. CDR3 in DNA: TGTGCCAGCAGTCCCCATTACGAGCAGTACTTC. Protein sequence: CASSPHYEQYF.

This clone is large within its sample. V is TRBV5-8 and J is TRBJ2-7; tentative D call: TRBD2 (5 bases). The germline V and J ends were trimmed by 4 bases and 2 bases, with 22 bases remaining between them. This CDR3 has 17 amino acids. CDR1 is SGHTS, CDR2 YDEGEE, per germline. The CDR3 sequence: CASSVRQRADYPYEQYF. The CDR3 nucleotides read TGTGCCAGCAGCGTACGGCAGAGGGCAGACTACCCCTACGAGCAGTACTTC.

This sequence joins TRBV10-3 and TRBJ1-4; D gene ambiguous. The V end was cut by 2 bases, the J end by 5 bases, with 12 bases between. The CDR3 has 15 residues. The germline CDR1 and CDR2 sequences are ENHRY and SYGVKD. CDR3 amino acids: CAISEIGGANEKLFF. The CDR3 DNA reads as TGTGCCATCAGTGAGATAGGAGGCGCGAATGAAAAACTGTTTTTT.

In regard to this clone: Distinct nucleotide sequences in the sample also encode this CDR3. V is TRBV6-8 and J is TRBJ1-2, with no clear D. V was pared by 5 bases and J by 4 bases, with 20 bases between. The CDR3 sequence is 16 residues long. From germline, CDR1 is MNHGY and CDR2 SAAAGT. Here the CDR3 reads CASSVFGRSKTYGYTF. The CDR3 DNA follows: TGTGCCAGCAGTGTCTTTGGACGCTCTAAGACCTATGGCTACACCTTC.

The CDR3 protein is CASSLGTGQGDNQPQHF. In nucleotides, the CDR3 is TGTGCCAGCAGCTTAGGGACGGGACAGGGGGACAATCAGCCCCAGCATTTT. The rearrangement joins TRBV7-9 to TRBJ1-5, with 11 nucleotides matching TRBD1. Germline V gene lookup returns CDR1 SEHNR and CDR2 FQNEAQ (reference sequence). V shed 1 base, J shed 3 bases, and the junction held 5 bases outside the gene matches. The CDR3 contains 17 residues.

This clone showed up just a few times. CDR3 region: CASSLAGGFEQFF. The CDR3 DNA follows: TGCGCCAGCAGCTTGGCCGGGGGTTTTGAGCAGTTCTTC. The chain is built from TRBV5-1 and TRBJ2-1; possibly TRBD2 for D (6 bases). The CDR3 has 13 residues. Looked up from germline, CDR1 is SGHRS and CDR2 is YFSETQ. Trimming left V 0 bases short and J 9 bases short, with 10 bases between.

This clone was observed a few times. V usage is TRBV5-6 and J usage is TRBJ2-3, with D hard to call. Deletions cut 1 base from V and 4 bases from J, with 7 bases between. The CDR3 has 13 residues. Per germline, CDR1 SGHDT and CDR2 YYEEEE. CDR3 coding DNA: TGTGCCAGCAGCTTGATATGGCCAGATACGCAGTATTTT. This codes for CASSLIWPDTQYF.

V gene TRBV28 combines with J gene TRBJ2-6; D gene uncertain. The CDR3 is 15 residues long. V lost 5 bases and J 0 bases, leaving 8 bases between the germline ends. Germline V gives CDR1 MDHEN, CDR2 SYDVKM. CDR3 region: CASSLQSSGANVLTF. The CDR3 nucleotides read TGTGCCAGCAGTCTACAGTCCTCTGGGGCCAACGTCCTGACTTTC.

The V call is TRBV14, the J call TRBJ2-7, with 8 bases matching TRBD2. After removal of 4 bases from V and 4 bases from J, the junction contained 6 bases not matched to a gene. Germline V gene data show CDR1 as SGHDN and CDR2 as FVKESK. This CDR3 comprises 14 residues. The CDR3 DNA reads as TGTGCCAGCAGCCGGGGGACTAGATGGTACGAGCAGTACTTC. Amino acids: CASSRGTRWYEQYF.

In this sample, this clone turned up a few times. The chain couples TRBV7-8 to TRBJ2-7, with D possibly being TRBD1 or TRBD2 (5 bases each). Between the trimmed V and J ends, which lost 3 bases and 4 bases, there was a span of 10 bases. Germline V gene sequence: CDR1 SGHVS, CDR2 FQNEAQ. This CDR3 spans 13 amino acids. The CDR3: CASSFGGAYEQYF. The CDR3 DNA is TGTGCCAGCAGCTTTGGGGGTGCGTACGAGCAGTACTTC.

This chain connects TRBV5-4 to TRBJ1-4, with 8 positions matching TRBD1. Unmatched junction bases numbered 5, after V lost 1 base and J lost 0 bases. This CDR3 has 17 residues. CDR1 and CDR2 from the germline V gene are SGHNT and YYREEE (reference sequence). The CDR3 sequence is CASSLWGTGPTNEKLFF. The CDR3, as DNA: TGTGCCAGCAGCTTGTGGGGGACAGGACCAACTAATGAAAAACTGTTTTTT.

There are a few counts of this clone. CDR3 protein: CASSLRGSGGRGAEAFF. The DNA of the CDR3 is TGTGCCAGCAGCTTAAGAGGTTCTGGGGGGCGCGGGGCTGAAGCTTTCTTT. The chain carries TRBV7-9 and TRBJ1-1; weak D call: TRBD1 (6 bases). This CDR3 contains 17 residues. Germline V gives CDR1 SEHNR, CDR2 FQNEAQ (reference sequence). Trimming shortened V by 2 bases and J by 6 bases, and 22 bases separated the two germline ends.

This clone was seen a few times. CDR3 DNA sequence: TGTGCCAGCAGAGGAAAAAGCTACAATGAGCAGTTCTTC. It encodes CASRGKSYNEQFF. The J gene is TRBJ2-1, the V gene TRBV28; D is ambiguous. The V and J ends lost 6 bases and 3 bases respectively, with 9 bases between them. Germline CDR1 is MDHEN and CDR2 is SYDVKM. The CDR3 length is 13 residues.

By sample fraction, this clone is medium-sized. This chain uses TRBV19 with TRBJ2-1, with D tentatively TRBD2 (6 bases). From germline, CDR1 is LNHDA and CDR2 SQIVND (reference sequence). Trimming took 3 bases from V and 8 from J, leaving 8 bases between them. There are 12 residues in the CDR3. CDR3 sequence: CASSIGGDEQFF. The CDR3 DNA sequence: TGTGCCAGTAGTATCGGGGGAGATGAGCAGTTCTTC.

V gene TRBV6-5 combines with J gene TRBJ1-5; 9 bases match TRBD1. Unmatched junction bases numbered 1, after V lost 2 bases and J lost 5 bases. This CDR3 has 14 residues. Germline CDR1 and CDR2: MNHEY and SVGAGI. CDR3 amino acids: CASSYRDRDQPQHF. The CDR3 DNA follows: TGTGCCAGCAGTTACCGGGACAGGGATCAGCCCCAGCATTTT.

This clone was detected a few times. The J gene is TRBJ2-5, the V gene TRBV25-1, with no clear D. The ends were cut back, 6 bases at V and 4 bases at J, with 6 bases in the middle. The V gene's germline CDR1 is MGHDK and CDR2 SYGVNS. The CDR3 is made up of 11 amino acids. This CDR3 reads CASSLRETQYF. In nucleotides, the CDR3 is TGTGCCAGCAGCTTAAGAGAGACCCAGTACTTC.

Only a few counts were recorded for this clone. The chain carries TRBV20-1 and TRBJ1-1; TRBD1 matches 7 bases. Germline-derived CDR1 and CDR2 are DFQATT and SNEGSKA (reference sequence). This CDR3 has 11 residues. V lost 6 bases and J lost 8; bases outside the gene matches: 6. The CDR3 DNA is TGCAGTGCCGCCACAGGGGAGGAAGCTTTCTTT. Residues: CSAATGEEAFF.